Below are 32 T cell receptor beta chains sequenced from a single sample in a study of PD-L1 blockade in urothelial cancer. Profiled with immunoSEQ multiplex PCR; TCRdb holds only in-frame clones, not every one. The sample holds tens of thousands of clones; more than 65% are singletons and the top ten take about 3.5%. The sequencing here drew on PBMCs, taken around atezolizumab (anti-PD-L1) treatment. These receptors were obtained from a man aged 65 to 85 with urothelial cancer.

This chain connects TRBV7-3 to TRBJ2-3; D may be TRBD1 (5 bases). Germline V gene sequence: CDR1 SGHTA, CDR2 FQGTGA. The CDR3 sequence is 13 residues long. The V end was cut by 5 bases, the J end by 6 bases, with 12 bases between. Here the CDR3 reads CASSQGRPDTQYF. CDR3 DNA: TGTGCCAGCAGCCAGGGTAGGCCGGATACGCAGTATTTT.

V and J are TRBV29-1 and TRBJ1-4, with D possibly being TRBD1 (6 bases). The CDR3 runs to 13 residues. Deletions cut 6 bases from V and 3 bases from J, with 11 bases between. Per germline, CDR1 SQVTM and CDR2 ANQGSEA. In nucleotides, the CDR3 is TGCAGCGTCGGGGGGCGGGCTAATGAAAAACTGTTTTTT. Amino acid sequence: CSVGGRANEKLFF.

The chain carries TRBV5-1 and TRBJ1-2, with D perhaps TRBD1 (5 bases). Trimming stripped 0 bases from V and 5 bases from J, with 14 bases between. CDR3 length: 15 amino acids. Germline assignment: CDR1 SGHRS and CDR2 YFSETQ. The DNA for the CDR3 is TGCGCCAGCAGCTTGGGGGCGGTAAGGACATATGGCTACACCTTC. Its protein is CASSLGAVRTYGYTF.

The chain has TRBV11-2 and TRBJ2-1; maybe TRBD2 (5 bases). Germline-derived CDR1 and CDR2 are SGHAT and FQNNGV. This CDR3 is 15 amino acids long. Trimming removed 3 bases at V and 10 bases at J, with 19 bases between. CDR3 bases: TGTGCCAGCAGCTTTAGCAGGCTCGATAGCGTGGAGCAGTTCTTC. Protein product: CASSFSRLDSVEQFF.

CDR3 bases: TGTGCCAGCAAGAGACTAGCGGATTCCTACGAGCAGTACTTC. It yields the protein CASKRLADSYEQYF. The chain has TRBV2 and TRBJ2-7, with 9 bases fitting TRBD2. The V gene's germline CDR1 is SNHLY and CDR2 FYNNEI. The V and J ends lost 7 bases and 1 base, in that order; junction bases with no gene match: 5. CDR3 length equals 14 residues.

This chain uses TRBV4-1 with TRBJ2-1; 7 nucleotides agree with TRBD2. The CDR3 consists of 17 residues. CDR1 is MGHRA, CDR2 YSYEKL, per germline. Trimming cost V 1 base and J 0 bases; bases outside gene matches: 6. CDR3 sequence reads: CASSQGTRESSYNEQFF. In DNA, the CDR3 is TGCGCCAGCAGCCAAGGGACTAGGGAAAGCTCCTACAATGAGCAGTTCTTC.

This clone was found a few times. V gene TRBV7-2 combines with J gene TRBJ2-3, with 10 bases fitting TRBD1. CDR3 length: 15 residues. Germline values: CDR1 SGHTA, CDR2 FQGNSA. Trimming took 6 bases from V and 3 from J; bases not matched to a gene: 6. Written as DNA, the CDR3 is TGTGCCAGCAGTCGGACAGGGGGACCAACAGATACGCAGTATTTT. It is translated as CASSRTGGPTDTQYF.

CDR3 loop: CASSITGTSGRATGELFF. For the CDR3, the DNA is TGTGCCAGCAGCATAACCGGGACTAGCGGGAGGGCGACCGGGGAGCTGTTTTTT. This chain links TRBV9 with TRBJ2-2; 16 bases match TRBD2. Germline CDR1 reads SGDLS; CDR2 reads YYNGEE. CDR3 size: 18 residues. With V trimmed by 4 bases and J by 5 bases, 8 bases remained unmatched.

The rearrangement joins TRBV30 to TRBJ1-5; 9 bases are shared with TRBD1. From germline, CDR1 is GTSNPN and CDR2 SVGIG (reference sequence). The V gene end was trimmed by 3 bases and the J gene end by 6 bases; junction bases not matched to a gene: 9. The CDR3 spans 15 residues. The DNA for the CDR3 is TGTGCCTGGAGAGCGGGACAGGGAGGTGGTCAGCCCCAGCATTTT. Its translation is CAWRAGQGGGQPQHF.

This rearrangement joins TRBV7-3 to TRBJ2-1; 12 bases align to TRBD2. The CDR3 has 15 residues. Germline CDR1 SGHTA, CDR2 FQGTGA. V lost 4 bases and J lost 9; bases outside the gene matches: 7. CDR3 DNA: TGTGCCAGCAGCTCCCTAGCGGGGGGGCGAGGTGAGCAGTTCTTC. Translating gives CASSSLAGGRGEQFF.

The rearrangement links TRBV6-1 to TRBJ2-7; TRBD2 aligns across 7 bases. The trim removed 6 bases at V and 5 bases at J, leaving 10 bases unmatched. The germline CDR1 and CDR2 sequences are MNHNS and SASEGT. The CDR3 is made up of 14 amino acids. The CDR3 DNA sequence: TGTGCCAGCAGGACTAGCTATTGGCGGCACGAGCAGTACTTC. The encoded protein is CASRTSYWRHEQYF.

This chain connects TRBV19 to TRBJ2-1, with D possibly matching TRBD2 (6 bases). Germline values: CDR1 LNHDA, CDR2 SQIVND (reference sequence). CDR3 length: 11 amino acids. V lost 9 bases to trimming and J lost 8 bases, with 11 bases between them. DNA of the CDR3: TGTGCCAGCCGACTAGAAGATGAGCAGTTCTTC. Its translation is CASRLEDEQFF. The full variable domain, in which reference TRBV19 and TRBJ2-1 provide the parts outside the CDR3, is DGGITQSPKYLFRKEGQNVTLSCEQNLNHDAMYWYRQDPGQGLRLIYYSQIVNDFQKGDIAEGYSVSREKKESFPLTVTSAQKNPTAFYLCASRLEDEQFFGPGTRLTVL.

This CDR3 is CASSFRGGPTDTQYF. The DNA of the CDR3 is TGTGCCAGCAGCTTCCGGGGGGGCCCCACAGATACGCAGTATTTT. The rearrangement uses TRBV7-9 and TRBJ2-3; 8 bases are a match to TRBD2. The junction had 4 bases not matched to a gene; V was cut back by 3 bases and J by 2 bases. CDR1 and CDR2 (germline): SEHNR, FQNEAQ (reference sequence). The CDR3 has 15 amino acids. Filled out from reference TRBV7-9 and TRBJ2-3, the complete variable domain reads DTGVSQNPRHKITKRGQNVTFRCDPISEHNRLYWYRQTLGQGPEFLTYFQNEAQLEKSRLLSDRFSAERPKGSFSTLEIQRTEQGDSAMYLCASSFRGGPTDTQYFGPGTRLTVL.

This clone counts as medium-sized (0.01 to 0.1%). The rearrangement uses TRBV5-5 and TRBJ1-2; D not certain. V was clipped by 0 bases and J by 3 bases, with 9 bases between them. Germline CDR1 reads SGHKS; CDR2 reads YYEKEE (reference sequence). CDR3 length: 14 amino acids. The DNA of the CDR3 is TGTGCCAGCAGCTTGGCCCCGGGAGACTATGGCTACACCTTC. It yields the protein CASSLAPGDYGYTF. Based on the CDR3 plus reference TRBV5-5 and TRBJ1-2, the full variable domain is DAGVTQSPTHLIKTRGQQVTLRCSPISGHKSVSWYQQVLGQGPQFIFQYYEKEERGRGNFPDRFSARQFPNYSSELNVNALLLGDSALYLCASSLAPGDYGYTFGSGTRLTVV.

The V and J genes are TRBV5-1 and TRBJ2-3, with TRBD1 matching 9 bases. CDR1 is SGHRS, CDR2 YFSETQ, per germline. The junction had 5 bases not matched to a gene; V was cut back by 4 bases and J by 2 bases. This CDR3 is 15 amino acids long. Written as DNA, the CDR3 is TGCGCCAGCAGCATACAGGGGGCGTACACAGATACGCAGTATTTT. Residues: CASSIQGAYTDTQYF.

This chain links TRBV6-6 with TRBJ1-2, with D possibly matching TRBD1 (6 bases). CDR3 length equals 13 residues. CDR1 is MNHNY and CDR2 is SVGAGI in the germline V gene (reference sequence). The V end was cut by 8 bases, the J end by 4 bases, with 14 bases between. CDR3 sequence: CASEGGLGYGYTF. The CDR3 region has the DNA TGTGCCAGCGAGGGGGGGCTGGGCTATGGCTACACCTTC.

This clone turned up a few times. V usage is TRBV25-1 and J usage is TRBJ2-1; D is unclear. This CDR3 has 11 residues. Trimming left V 6 bases short and J 6 bases short, with 6 bases between. Germline V CDR1 and CDR2: MGHDK, SYGVNS. The CDR3: CASREFNEQFF. Written as DNA, the CDR3 is TGTGCCAGCAGAGAGTTCAATGAGCAGTTCTTC. Using reference TRBV25-1 and TRBJ2-1 for the parts outside the CDR3, the full variable domain is EADIYQTPRYLVIGTGKKITLECSQTMGHDKMYWYQQDPGMELHLIHYSYGVNSTEKGDLSSESTVSRIRTEHFPLTLESARPSHTSQYLCASREFNEQFFGPGTRLTVL.

The V and J genes are TRBV7-2 and TRBJ1-2, with TRBD1 matching 8 bases. Germline CDR1 reads SGHTA; CDR2 reads FQGNSA. The CDR3 has 16 amino acids. Trimming at V came to 1 base and at J to 6 bases, leaving 10 bases not matched to a gene. CDR3 nucleotide sequence: TGTGCCAGCAGCTTAGTTTTGGCAGGGGGCGAGGATGGCTACACCTTC. Translation: CASSLVLAGGEDGYTF.

The chain is built from TRBV28 and TRBJ2-7, with 9 nucleotides matching TRBD2. The CDR3 loop spans 12 amino acids. CDR1 and CDR2 from the germline V gene are MDHEN and SYDVKM. V lost 7 bases, J lost 11 bases, and 9 bases stayed unmatched. CDR3 bases: TGTGCCAGCATGGGTGCTAGCGGGATGAAGTACTTC. It codes for CASMGASGMKYF.

The chain couples TRBV27 to TRBJ2-7, with D perhaps matching TRBD1 (6 bases). V was shortened by 4 bases and J by 2 bases, with 9 bases between the two germline ends. The germline V gene has CDR1 MNHEY and CDR2 SMNVEV (reference sequence). CDR3 length equals 13 residues. The CDR3 protein is CASSSDRTYEQYF. Here the CDR3 DNA reads TGTGCCAGCAGTTCGGACAGAACCTACGAGCAGTACTTC.

This chain links TRBV9 with TRBJ1-5; D uncertain. V shed 0 bases and J shed 2 bases, with 9 bases lying between them. This CDR3 comprises 15 residues. CDR1 and CDR2 (germline): SGDLS, YYNGEE. The CDR3 DNA reads as TGTGCCAGCAGCGTAGGCGGGGTCGGCAATCAGCCCCAGCATTTT. Encoded protein: CASSVGGVGNQPQHF. The full variable domain, rest sourced from reference TRBV9 and TRBJ1-5, is DSGVTQTPKHLITATGQRVTLRCSPRSGDLSVYWYQQSLDQGLQFLIQYYNGEERAKGNILERFSAQQFPDLHSELNLSSLELGDSALYFCASSVGGVGNQPQHFGDGTRLSIL.

The chain links TRBV7-9 to TRBJ2-7; no clear D gene. The germline V gene encodes CDR1 SEHNR and CDR2 FQNEAQ (reference sequence). Trimming shortened V by 0 bases and J by 1 base, and 7 bases separated the two germline ends. The CDR3 contains 14 residues. The CDR3 DNA reads as TGTGCCAGCAGCTTAGCTTCAAATTCCTACGAGCAGTACTTC. Its translation is CASSLASNSYEQYF.

The genes are TRBV30 and TRBJ1-2; D not resolved. The CDR3 totals 13 residues. V was trimmed by 0 bases and J by 8 bases, leaving 13 bases between them. The V gene's germline CDR1 is GTSNPN and CDR2 SVGIG (reference sequence). CDR3 sequence: CAWSVPVPRGYTF. For the CDR3, the DNA is TGTGCCTGGAGTGTGCCCGTCCCCCGGGGCTACACCTTC.

The V gene is TRBV19, the J gene TRBJ1-5; TRBD1 is a possible D gene (5 bases). Trimming shortened V by 5 bases and J by 6 bases, and 29 bases separated the two germline ends. Germline CDR1 and CDR2: LNHDA and SQIVND (reference sequence). The length of the CDR3 is 19 residues. CDR3 sequence: CASSDWGLEAVSGVQPQHF. The CDR3 nucleotides read TGTGCCAGTAGTGATTGGGGACTCGAAGCGGTGAGTGGGGTTCAGCCCCAGCATTTT.

The gene calls are TRBV9 and TRBJ2-2; D not certain. V was cut by 4 bases and J by 1 base, with 11 bases left in between. CDR3 length: 15 amino acids. Germline assignment: CDR1 SGDLS and CDR2 YYNGEE. As DNA, the CDR3 is TGTGCCAGCAGCTCCACGAACAGGAACACCGGGGAGCTGTTTTTT. Amino acid sequence: CASSSTNRNTGELFF.

The chain has TRBV29-1 and TRBJ2-1; a weak D match, TRBD2 (6 bases). The CDR3 contains 16 residues. Per germline, CDR1 SQVTM and CDR2 ANQGSEA. V lost 1 base and J lost 0, with 13 bases in between. This CDR3 reads CSVEGGTLGSYNEQFF. CDR3 bases: TGCAGCGTTGAAGGGGGGACTTTAGGCTCCTACAATGAGCAGTTCTTC.

The chain is built from TRBV7-6 and TRBJ2-2; D remains unclear. V lost 6 bases and J lost 7, with 21 bases in between. This CDR3 contains 16 residues. CDR1 and CDR2 from the germline V gene are SGHVS and FNYEAQ. The CDR3 region has the DNA TGTGCCAGCAGACCCACGCCCACCGGGTATCGCGGGGAGCTGTTTTTT. Its translation: CASRPTPTGYRGELFF.

V usage is TRBV6-1 and J usage is TRBJ1-6; 10 nucleotides agree with TRBD1. V shed 4 bases and J 9 bases; nucleotides not matched to a gene: 6. Germline V lookup: CDR1 MNHNS, CDR2 SASEGT. The CDR3 has 15 amino acids. Here the CDR3 DNA reads TGTGCCAGCAGTGTAGGCCGGGACAGGGGTTCACCCCTCCACTTT. It yields the protein CASSVGRDRGSPLHF.

The genes are TRBV27 and TRBJ1-4; D gene unclear. This CDR3 region has 13 residues. Trimming removed 7 bases from V and 5 bases from J, with 11 bases in between. Looked up from germline, CDR1 is MNHEY and CDR2 is SMNVEV (reference sequence). The CDR3 loop reads CASKAVLNEKLFF. The CDR3 DNA reads TGTGCCAGCAAGGCGGTCTTGAATGAAAAACTGTTTTTT.

The chain carries TRBV18 and TRBJ2-6, with a weak D call TRBD1 (5 bases). This CDR3 is 15 amino acids long. CDR1 KGHSH and CDR2 LQKENI come from the germline V gene. Trimming stripped 5 bases from V and 1 base from J, with 9 bases between. The DNA for the CDR3 is TGTGCCAGCTCAGCAGGGATTTCTGGGGCCAACGTCCTGACTTTC. Its translation is CASSAGISGANVLTF.

The chain couples TRBV5-1 to TRBJ2-1; 8 nucleotides match TRBD2. J was trimmed by 2 bases and V by 7 bases; bases with no gene match: 8. This CDR3 region has 15 residues. Germline V lookup: CDR1 SGHRS, CDR2 YFSETQ. The CDR3 here is CASQQSGSPYNEQFF. The CDR3 DNA reads TGCGCCAGCCAACAAAGCGGGAGTCCCTACAATGAGCAGTTCTTC.

The chain joins TRBV7-8 to TRBJ2-2; 7 bases match TRBD2. V shed 2 bases, J shed 4 bases, and the junction held 10 bases outside the gene matches. The germline V gene encodes CDR1 SGHVS and CDR2 FQNEAQ. The CDR3 totals 17 residues. Written as DNA, the CDR3 is TGTGCCAGCAGCTTATTTGGCGGGAGAGCGAGCACCGGGGAGCTGTTTTTT. Translation gives CASSLFGGRASTGELFF.